The 16 T cell receptor beta chains below all came from one sample that was sequenced in a study of tumor-infiltrating lymphocytes in oesophageal squamous cell carcinoma. One entry per CDR3 protein, called by TCRdb with MiXCR from the PCR reads. The table has 14,000 or so distinct CDR3 sequences, about half seen once. Sequencing was done on a sample of blood. These receptors all stem from a male donor with esophageal squamous cell carcinoma.

In its sample, this clonotype is large. This rearrangement joins TRBV7-3 to TRBJ2-1, with 14 bases fitting TRBD2. V dropped 5 bases and J dropped 6; count of bases not matched to a gene: 9. From germline, CDR1 is SGHTA and CDR2 FQGTGA. The CDR3 loop spans 17 amino acids. CDR3 protein: CASSVLTSGRAVNEQFF. The CDR3 region has the DNA TGTGCCAGCAGCGTCCTGACTAGCGGGAGGGCTGTCAATGAGCAGTTCTTC.

Note on this clonotype: The CDR3 does not close with the conserved phenylalanine or tryptophan, likely indicating a read error. The DNA is left out, because the CDR3 cannot be placed on it with certainty; the CDR3 is given as TCRdb lists it. The J gene is TRBJ2-5, the V gene TRBV7-8; TRBD2, the table's D call, lacks a check against the DNA. Counting both end residues, the CDR3 totals 16 amino acids. Germline V gives CDR1 SGHVS, CDR2 FQNEAQ. The CDR3 reads CASSPMKGLNEQYFGS.

J is TRBJ2-3 and V is TRBV7-8; a possible D gene is TRBD1 (6 bases). The J call may not be correct, given that the DNA end is closer to TRBJ2-5. The CDR3 has 13 residues. The germline gives CDR1 SGHVS, CDR2 FQNEAQ. The CDR3 nucleotides read TGTGCCAGCAGCCGTGGACAGAGAGAGACCCAGTACTTC. Protein product: CASSRGQRETQYF.

This clonotype has just a few counts. The V call is TRBV7-2, the J call TRBJ2-5; 7 positions match TRBD1. Gene TRBJ2-1 matches the end of the DNA better, so the J call may be wrong. CDR1 and CDR2 (germline): SGHTA, FQGNSA. The CDR3 covers 15 residues. The CDR3, as DNA: TGTGCCAGCAGCTTAACGAGGGGGCCCCTTCGGGAGCAGTTCTTC. This encodes CASSLTRGPLREQFF.

This clonotype has only one observation. The rearrangement links TRBV10-2 to TRBJ2-1, with TRBD2 identical over 12 bases. The CDR3 totals 16 residues. V was pared by 8 bases and J by 2 bases, with 7 bases of the junction left unmatched. CDR1 WSHSY and CDR2 SAAADI come from the germline V gene. The CDR3 DNA reads TGCGCCAGCTTACGACTAGCGGGAGATACCTACAATGAGCAGTTCTTC. Its protein product is CASLRLAGDTYNEQFF.

A word on this clonotype: Because it lacks the conserved phenylalanine or tryptophan at the end, this CDR3 is likely a read error. The DNA is left out, because the CDR3 cannot be placed on it with certainty; the CDR3 is given as TCRdb lists it. The chain joins TRBV6-1 to TRBJ2-6. Germline V gives CDR1 MNHNS, CDR2 SASEGT. The CDR3 is made up of 9 amino acids, end residues included. CDR3 sequence: CASSATPLQ.

This clonotype qualifies as medium-sized. V usage is TRBV28 and J usage is TRBJ2-5; TRBD2 aligns across 7 bases. CDR1 and CDR2 from the germline V gene are MDHEN and SYDVKM. CDR3 size: 13 residues. Trimming removed 6 bases from V and 5 bases from J; junction bases left unmatched: 6. The CDR3 region is CASRLGSGETQYF. CDR3 bases: TGTGCCAGCAGGCTAGGTAGCGGGGAGACCCAGTACTTC. Filled out from reference TRBV28 and TRBJ2-5, the complete variable domain reads DVKVTQSSRYLVKRTGEKVFLECVQDMDHENMFWYRQDPGLGLRLIYFSYDVKMKEKGDIPEGYSVSREKKERFSLILESASTNQTSMYLCASRLGSGETQYFGPGTRLLVL.

V is TRBV7-4 and J is TRBJ2-4; no firm D call. The J call is in doubt because the DNA end fits TRBJ2-5 better. The CDR3 length is 13 residues. The germline V gene has CDR1 SGHVT and CDR2 SQSDAQ. CDR3 DNA sequence: TGTGCCAGCAGCTTATTTGGAGTGGAGACCCAGTACTTC. Translating gives CASSLFGVETQYF.

J is TRBJ2-3 and V is TRBV7-2; D gene unclear. Trimming removed 1 base from V and 5 bases from J, with 4 bases in between. CDR1 SGHTA and CDR2 FQGNSA come from the germline V gene. This CDR3 spans 12 amino acids. CDR3 in amino acids: CASSLGRDTQYF. CDR3 nucleotides: TGTGCCAGCAGCTTAGGGAGAGATACGCAGTATTTT.

The chain has TRBV7-6 and TRBJ2-3, with 15 bases that match TRBD2. Trimming at V came to 5 bases and at J to 2 bases, leaving 8 bases not matched to a gene. The CDR3 is 18 residues long. Germline V gives CDR1 SGHVS, CDR2 FNYEAQ. As DNA, the CDR3 is TGTGCCAGCAGCCTCGGACTAGCGGGAGGGCAAGTCACAGATACGCAGTATTTT. Its translation: CASSLGLAGGQVTDTQYF. Filled out from reference TRBV7-6 and TRBJ2-3, the complete variable domain reads GAGVSQSPRYKVTKRGQDVALRCDPISGHVSLYWYRQALGQGPEFLTYFNYEAQQDKSGLPNDRFSAERPEGSISTLTIQRTEQRDSAMYRCASSLGLAGGQVTDTQYFGPGTRLTVL.

The rearrangement uses TRBV5-3 and TRBJ2-3; a possible D gene is TRBD2 (6 bases). TRBV5-3 is known as an ORF, though its function is uncertain. Trimming removed 8 bases at V and 0 bases at J, with 16 bases between. The CDR3 loop spans 15 amino acids. The CDR3 sequence is CASRSSGTSTDTQYF. CDR3 nucleotide sequence: TGTGCCAGCAGATCCTCGGGGACTAGCACAGATACGCAGTATTTT.

This clonotype is classed as medium-sized. V and J are TRBV7-2 and TRBJ1-5, with unresolved D. The germline V and J ends were trimmed by 5 bases and 4 bases, with 9 bases remaining between them. Germline loops: CDR1 SGHTA, CDR2 FQGNSA. The CDR3 is 13 residues long. The CDR3 bases are TGTGCCAGCAGCCCCGGACGGAATCAGCCCCAGCATTTT. Protein product: CASSPGRNQPQHF.

In its sample, this clonotype was seen once. The chain links TRBV6-2 or TRBV6-3 to TRBJ1-2; D gene uncertain. V was cut by 5 bases and J by 4 bases, with 17 bases left in between. In germline, CDR1 is MNHEY, CDR2 SVGEGT. CDR3 length: 15 residues. The CDR3: CASSHPPKGSYGYTF. The CDR3 bases are TGTGCCAGCAGTCATCCACCCAAGGGTTCCTATGGCTACACCTTC.

This clonotype has a handful of counts. The chain couples TRBV4-1 to TRBJ2-5, with 8 bases matching TRBD2. This CDR3 region has 15 residues. CDR1 and CDR2 from the germline V gene are MGHRA and YSYEKL. Unmatched junction bases numbered 3, after V lost 3 bases and J lost 0 bases. DNA of the CDR3: TGCGCCAGCAGCCAGGCGGGGGGCAACCAAGAGACCCAGTACTTC. It encodes CASSQAGGNQETQYF.

The J gene is TRBJ2-3, the V gene TRBV28; D tentatively fits TRBD1 or TRBD2 (6 bases each). From germline, CDR1 is MDHEN and CDR2 SYDVKM. Trimming took off 5 bases at V and 6 bases at J, with 18 bases between the two ends. The CDR3 is 15 amino acids. DNA of the CDR3: TGTGCCAGCAGTCCCCTGGCCGGAGGGGGGGATACGCAGTATTTT. This encodes CASSPLAGGGDTQYF.

The sample holds many counts of this clonotype. The gene calls are TRBV5-8 and TRBJ1-2; D possibly corresponds to TRBD1 (5 bases). V was clipped by 0 bases and J by 4 bases, with 13 bases between them. This CDR3 region has 15 residues. Germline CDR1 reads SGHTS; CDR2 reads YDEGEE. In DNA, the CDR3 is TGTGCCAGCAGCTTGGGACTATCAAGGGGCTATGGCTACACCTTC. Amino acids: CASSLGLSRGYGYTF.